This TCR beta chain was identified in a study of cytomegalovirus exposure and HLA in healthy donors. The CDR3 has 13 amino acids. The junction had 7 bases not matched to a gene; V was cut back by 7 bases and J by 5 bases. Per germline, CDR1 SNHLY and CDR2 FYNNEI. With respect to this clone: Its target is not known.

The PCR employed 60 Vbeta primers together with 13 Jbeta primers. Libraries were prepared by immunoSEQ multiplex PCR; TCRdb keeps only in-frame clonotypes and omits some of them. The sample yields roughly 160,000 clones, 70% to 80% seen once. Notes on the study in general: An Asian-associated ancestry cluster reportedly showed fewer N-insertions than the approximately 660-donor mean in a later analysis. As a later analysis showed, a missense DCLRE1C variant was linked to trimming of TCR beta V- and J-genes. Cytomegalovirus-associated TCR beta chains were listed, numbering more than 150.

The chain combines TRBV2 with TRBJ1-1; 7 bases agree with TRBD1. The sequenced sample was PBMCs. This clonotype originated in a man between 40 and 49 years old in good health and CMV-seronegative. CDR3: CASIPNRGTEAFF. CDR3 DNA: TGTGCCAGCATCCCAAACAGGGGAACTGAAGCTTTCTTT.